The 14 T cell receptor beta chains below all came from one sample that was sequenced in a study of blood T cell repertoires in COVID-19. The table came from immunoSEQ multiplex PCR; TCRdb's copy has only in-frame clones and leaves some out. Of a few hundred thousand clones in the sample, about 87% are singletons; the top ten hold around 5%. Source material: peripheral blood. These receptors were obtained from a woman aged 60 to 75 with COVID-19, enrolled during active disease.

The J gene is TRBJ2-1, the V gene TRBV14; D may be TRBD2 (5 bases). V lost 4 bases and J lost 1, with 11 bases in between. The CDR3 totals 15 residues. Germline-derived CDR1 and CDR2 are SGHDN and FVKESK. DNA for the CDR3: TGTGCCAGCAGCCGTAGAGGGCCTTCCTACAATGAGCAGTTCTTC. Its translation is CASSRRGPSYNEQFF.

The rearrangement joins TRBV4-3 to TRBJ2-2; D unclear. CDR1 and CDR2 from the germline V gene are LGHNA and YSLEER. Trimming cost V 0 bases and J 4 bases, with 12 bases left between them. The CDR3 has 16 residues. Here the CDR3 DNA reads TGCGCCAGCAGCCAAGACGCGACTTCCTCCACCGGGGAGCTGTTTTTT. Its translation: CASSQDATSSTGELFF.

The CDR3 nucleotides are TGCGCCAGCAGCCAAGATGTCAGTAGCACAGATACGCAGTATTTT. This translates into CASSQDVSSTDTQYF. The J gene is TRBJ2-3, the V gene TRBV4-3, with no clear D. V dropped 0 bases and J dropped 0 bases, with 7 bases sitting between them. The CDR3 extends over 15 amino acids. CDR1 is LGHNA and CDR2 is YSLEER in the germline V gene.

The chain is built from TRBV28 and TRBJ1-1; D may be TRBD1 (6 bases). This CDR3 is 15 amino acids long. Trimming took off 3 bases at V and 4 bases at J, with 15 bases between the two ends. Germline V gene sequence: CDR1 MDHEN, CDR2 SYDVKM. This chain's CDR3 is CASSFNGGRGTEAFF. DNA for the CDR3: TGTGCCAGCAGTTTTAATGGGGGCCGGGGCACTGAAGCTTTCTTT.

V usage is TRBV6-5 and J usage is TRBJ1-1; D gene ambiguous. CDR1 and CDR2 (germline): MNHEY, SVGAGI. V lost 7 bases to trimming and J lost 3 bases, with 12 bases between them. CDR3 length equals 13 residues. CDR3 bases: TGTGCCAGCATACTGAGTTTGGACACTGAAGCTTTCTTT. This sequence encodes CASILSLDTEAFF.

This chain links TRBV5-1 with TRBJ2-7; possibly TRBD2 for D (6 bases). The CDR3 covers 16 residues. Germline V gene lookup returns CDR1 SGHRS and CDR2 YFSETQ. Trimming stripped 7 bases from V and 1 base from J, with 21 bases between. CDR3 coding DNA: TGCGCCAGCGCCGGTATTCCGGGAGTAGGGTCCTACGAGCAGTACTTC. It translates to CASAGIPGVGSYEQYF.

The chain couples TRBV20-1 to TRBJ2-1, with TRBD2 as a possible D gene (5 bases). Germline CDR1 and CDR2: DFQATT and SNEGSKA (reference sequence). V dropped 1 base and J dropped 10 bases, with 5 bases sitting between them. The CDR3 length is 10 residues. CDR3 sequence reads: CSARGGEQFF. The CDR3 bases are TGCAGTGCTAGAGGAGGGGAGCAGTTCTTC.

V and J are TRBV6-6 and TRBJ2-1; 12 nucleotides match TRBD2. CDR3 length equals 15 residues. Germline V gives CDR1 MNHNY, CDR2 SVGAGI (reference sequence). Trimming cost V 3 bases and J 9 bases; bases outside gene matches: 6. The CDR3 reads CASSYLTSGSREQFF. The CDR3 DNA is TGTGCCAGCAGTTATCTGACTAGCGGGAGTCGTGAGCAGTTCTTC.

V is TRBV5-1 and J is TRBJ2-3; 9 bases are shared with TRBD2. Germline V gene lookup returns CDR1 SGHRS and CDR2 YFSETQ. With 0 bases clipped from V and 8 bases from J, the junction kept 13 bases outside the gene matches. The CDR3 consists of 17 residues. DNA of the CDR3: TGCGCCAGCAGCTTGGTTGCTAGCGGGAAGTTGGGAGGTACGCAGTATTTT. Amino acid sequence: CASSLVASGKLGGTQYF.

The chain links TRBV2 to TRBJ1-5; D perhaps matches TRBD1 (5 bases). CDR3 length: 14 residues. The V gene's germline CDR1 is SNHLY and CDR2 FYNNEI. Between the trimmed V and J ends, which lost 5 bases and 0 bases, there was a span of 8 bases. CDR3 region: CASSQTDSNQPQHF. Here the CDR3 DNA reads TGTGCCAGCAGTCAGACAGATAGCAATCAGCCCCAGCATTTT.

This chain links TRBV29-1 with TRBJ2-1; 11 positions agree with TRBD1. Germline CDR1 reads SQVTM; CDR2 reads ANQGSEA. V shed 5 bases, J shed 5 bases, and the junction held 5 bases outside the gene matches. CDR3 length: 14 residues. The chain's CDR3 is CSVSRDRGNNEQFF. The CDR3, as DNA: TGCAGCGTTTCCCGGGACAGGGGGAACAATGAGCAGTTCTTC.

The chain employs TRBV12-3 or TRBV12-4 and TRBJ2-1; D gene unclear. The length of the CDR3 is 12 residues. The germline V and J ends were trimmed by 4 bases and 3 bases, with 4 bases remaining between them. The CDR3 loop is CASSSNYNEQFF. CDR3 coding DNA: TGTGCCAGCAGTTCAAACTACAATGAGCAGTTCTTC.

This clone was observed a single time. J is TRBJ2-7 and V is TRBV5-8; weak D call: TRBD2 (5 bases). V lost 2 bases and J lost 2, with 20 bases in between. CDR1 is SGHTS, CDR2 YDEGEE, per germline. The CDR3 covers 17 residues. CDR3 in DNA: TGTGCCAGCAGCTTTAATCCCGGGCCCCACGGGACCTACGAGCAGTACTTC. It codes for CASSFNPGPHGTYEQYF.

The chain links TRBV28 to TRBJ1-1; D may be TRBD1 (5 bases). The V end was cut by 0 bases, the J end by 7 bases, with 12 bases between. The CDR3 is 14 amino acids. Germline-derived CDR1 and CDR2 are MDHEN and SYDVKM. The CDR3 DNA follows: TGTGCCAGCAGTTTATGGGCAGGGACTCGTGAAGCTTTCTTT. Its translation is CASSLWAGTREAFF.